The 9 T cell receptor beta chains below come from one sample, sequenced in a study of blood T cells in healthy people across ages. Then a second PCR, running about 6 to 11 cycles, was carried out with a sample-barcoded 5' primer and a J-beta primer mix. In TCRdb, the 5' RACE reads were re-called with MiXCR into one record per CDR3 protein. The top ten hold around 0.75% of the sample, which has under 1,100,000 distinct CDR3 sequences, approximately 25% seen once. These same data were also listed under a study on T cells of mothers and their children.

The specimen sequenced was blood. The origin of the receptors is a girl aged 2 to 9 in good health.

The chain employs TRBV6-2 or TRBV6-3 and TRBJ2-1, with TRBD2 as a possible D gene (5 bases). Looked up from germline, CDR1 is MNHEY and CDR2 is SVGEGT. The V and J ends lost 3 bases and 0 bases respectively, with 9 bases between them. The CDR3 sequence is 15 residues long. Here the CDR3 reads CASSYRGSSYNEQFF. DNA of the CDR3: TGTGCCAGCAGTTATCGTGGGAGCTCCTACAATGAGCAGTTCTTC.

The chain links TRBV7-2 to TRBJ2-5, with TRBD2 identical over 15 bases. The ends lost 5 bases at V and 4 bases at J; junction bases unmatched: 5. Germline CDR1 is SGHTA and CDR2 is FQGNSA. The CDR3 totals 16 residues. This CDR3 reads CASSGGLAGGLETQYF. In nucleotides, the CDR3 is TGTGCCAGCAGCGGGGGACTAGCGGGGGGTTTAGAGACCCAGTACTTC.

J is TRBJ2-1 and V is TRBV6-2 or TRBV6-3, with D tentatively TRBD1 or TRBD2 (5 bases each). The CDR3 contains 17 residues. The germline V gene encodes CDR1 MNHEY and CDR2 SVGEGT. V shed 2 bases and J shed 5 bases, with 19 bases lying between them. The CDR3 protein is CASSYPRWDLGDNEQFF. The CDR3 DNA reads TGTGCCAGCAGTTACCCACGTTGGGACCTTGGGGACAATGAGCAGTTCTTC.

There are a few counts of this clonotype. The chain combines TRBV3-1 with TRBJ2-5; 7 nucleotides agree with TRBD2. The CDR3 runs 18 residues. The V gene end was trimmed by 0 bases and the J gene end by 4 bases; junction bases not matched to a gene: 14. Germline V gives CDR1 LGHDT, CDR2 YNNKEL (reference sequence). The CDR3 nucleotides are TGTGCCAGCAGCCAAGAAAAGTCGCGGACGTCGGGGGGAGAGACCCAGTACTTC. Its translation: CASSQEKSRTSGGETQYF.

The chain is built from TRBV18 and TRBJ1-2; D possibly corresponds to TRBD1 (6 bases). V was shortened by 1 base and J by 8 bases, with 14 bases between the two germline ends. The length of the CDR3 is 14 residues. Germline loops: CDR1 KGHSH, CDR2 LQKENI. CDR3 DNA: TGTGCCAGCTCACCACTTGGGGGCCTAGAGGGCTACACCTTC. This translates into CASSPLGGLEGYTF.

V usage is TRBV9 and J usage is TRBJ1-2; TRBD1 aligns across 7 bases. This CDR3 contains 15 residues. The V gene end was trimmed by 2 bases and the J gene end by 3 bases; junction bases not matched to a gene: 7. The V gene's germline CDR1 is SGDLS and CDR2 YYNGEE. DNA of the CDR3: TGTGCCAGCAGCGTTGGACAGGCCCCATACTATGGCTACACCTTC. Amino acid sequence: CASSVGQAPYYGYTF. The variable domain in full, completed from reference TRBV9 and TRBJ1-2, reads DSGVTQTPKHLITATGQRVTLRCSPRSGDLSVYWYQQSLDQGLQFLIQYYNGEERAKGNILERFSAQQFPDLHSELNLSSLELGDSALYFCASSVGQAPYYGYTFGSGTRLTVV.

The CDR3 DNA reads as TGTGCCAGCAGCGACAGGGCGAATCAGCCCCAGCATTTT. This codes for CASSDRANQPQHF. The rearrangement joins TRBV6-4 to TRBJ1-5; 7 bases align to TRBD1. The CDR3 length is 13 residues. The germline gives CDR1 MRHNA, CDR2 SNTAGT. Trimming took 6 bases from V and 4 from J; bases not matched to a gene: 3.

CDR3 sequence (DNA): TGTGCCAGCAGCCCGGGGGGGGCTGCCAACAATGAGCAGTTCTTC. Its translation: CASSPGGAANNEQFF. The V gene is TRBV7-2, the J gene TRBJ2-1; 8 bases are a match to TRBD2. The CDR3 spans 15 residues. V shed 5 bases and J 5 bases; nucleotides not matched to a gene: 8. CDR1 SGHTA and CDR2 FQGNSA come from the germline V gene. The full variable domain, rest sourced from reference TRBV7-2 and TRBJ2-1, is GAGVSQSPSNKVTEKGKDVELRCDPISGHTALYWYRQSLGQGLEFLIYFQGNSAPDKSGLPSDRFSAERTGGSVSTLTIQRTQQEDSAVYLCASSPGGAANNEQFFGPGTRLTVL.

The sample holds a few counts of this clonotype. V usage is TRBV7-9 and J usage is TRBJ2-1; TRBD1 agrees at 7 bases. Germline CDR1 reads SEHNR; CDR2 reads FQNEAQ (reference sequence). CDR3 length: 12 amino acids. Trimming at V came to 5 bases and at J to 12 bases, leaving 7 bases not matched to a gene. The CDR3 loop is CASSLSDRTQFF. The CDR3 bases are TGTGCCAGCAGCCTTTCGGACAGGACGCAGTTCTTC.